Detailed here is one TCR beta chain. As yet, its antigen is unknown. The data are from a study of shared clonotypes between healthy human individuals. At the level of the study: Each donor had three CD4 naive, three CD4 memory, two CD8 naive and one CD8 memory plate.

Notes on the study in general: The naive CD4 repertoires of a handful of donors were compared, and around 4.7% of clonotypes were shared. There were few donors, and this limited the genetic and exposure-history diversity represented.

Template for every sorted-subset replicate PCR totaled around 200 ng DNA, tens of thousands of T cell genomes. Profiled with immunoSEQ multiplex PCR; TCRdb holds only in-frame clones, not every one. The table includes 2 million to 2.5 million clones, 85% to 95% detected once. The sample was naive CD4+ T cells from PBMCs. Subset of the sample: CD45RA+ positively selected. This sequence originates from a man aged 18 to 30 in good health. Some clones in this sample may be carry-over from other donors' samples.

CDR3 loop: CASSPSVFSAGYTF. For the CDR3, the DNA is TGTGCCAGCAGCCCAAGTGTATTTTCCGCGGGCTACACCTTC. V gene TRBV14 combines with J gene TRBJ1-2; D not certain. Germline V gene lookup returns CDR1 SGHDN and CDR2 FVKESK. V lost 4 bases and J 8 bases, leaving 17 bases between the germline ends. The CDR3 loop spans 14 amino acids.